Following are 24 T cell receptor beta chains from one sample sequenced in a study of cytomegalovirus exposure and HLA in healthy donors. The PCR was carried out with 60 Vbeta primers and 13 Jbeta primers. Clones were sequenced by immunoSEQ multiplex PCR, and TCRdb holds only the in-frame ones, with some missing. Seen here are fewer than 200,000 clones, around four fifths observed once, and the top ten hold 1.5% to 2%. Sample: PBMCs. The receptors were gathered from a woman in her late teens or twenties in good health and CMV-seronegative.

The V and J genes are TRBV28 and TRBJ2-7; TRBD2 is a possible D gene (6 bases). The V and J ends lost 7 bases and 3 bases respectively, with 25 bases between them. The CDR3 length is 17 residues. Looked up from germline, CDR1 is MDHEN and CDR2 is SYDVKM. As DNA, the CDR3 is TGTGCCAGCACGACTCCTAGCGTGGGAGTTTTTAGCTACGAGCAGTACTTC. Amino acid sequence: CASTTPSVGVFSYEQYF.

The chain joins TRBV7-2 to TRBJ1-6; 7 bases are a match to TRBD1. The CDR3 has 16 amino acids. Trimming cost V 1 base and J 5 bases; bases outside gene matches: 5. Germline V lookup: CDR1 SGHTA, CDR2 FQGNSA. The CDR3 bases are TGTGCCAGCAGCTTAGAAGGGGGCTTGAATAATTCACCCCTCCACTTT. This translates into CASSLEGGLNNSPLHF.

The chain couples TRBV18 to TRBJ2-1, with TRBD1 matching 12 bases. The CDR3 is 15 residues long. The germline V gene encodes CDR1 KGHSH and CDR2 LQKENI. J was trimmed by 7 bases and V by 3 bases; bases with no gene match: 4. CDR3 sequence reads: CASSPPGQGANEQFF. DNA of the CDR3: TGTGCCAGCTCACCTCCGGGACAGGGGGCAAATGAGCAGTTCTTC.

The chain combines TRBV5-1 with TRBJ2-7, with TRBD1 matching 11 bases. This CDR3 comprises 16 residues. Trimming removed 4 bases from V and 3 bases from J; junction bases left unmatched: 9. Germline CDR1 SGHRS, CDR2 YFSETQ. The CDR3 DNA follows: TGCGCCAGCAGCGATGGAGGGACAGGGGGTGGCTACGAGCAGTACTTC. It encodes CASSDGGTGGGYEQYF.

A few counts support this clone. The chain joins TRBV2 to TRBJ1-1; TRBD1 might be the D (5 bases). The CDR3 covers 14 residues. V lost 4 bases and J 2 bases, leaving 11 bases between the germline ends. Germline CDR1 reads SNHLY; CDR2 reads FYNNEI. The chain's CDR3 is CASSVGQANTEAFF. The CDR3 DNA is TGTGCCAGCAGTGTGGGGCAGGCTAACACTGAAGCTTTCTTT.

CDR3 sequence reads: CASSLGRGVNQPQHF. The CDR3 bases are TGTGCCAGCAGCCTAGGGAGGGGCGTCAATCAGCCCCAGCATTTT. The chain is built from TRBV14 and TRBJ1-5; weak D call: TRBD1 (5 bases). Trimming removed 4 bases at V and 3 bases at J, with 13 bases between. The CDR3 totals 15 residues. CDR1 and CDR2 (germline): SGHDN, FVKESK.

The chain joins TRBV6-1 to TRBJ1-1; D gene ambiguous. Trimming took off 5 bases at V and 2 bases at J, with 9 bases between the two ends. Per germline, CDR1 MNHNS and CDR2 SASEGT. The CDR3 extends over 13 amino acids. CDR3 coding DNA: TGTGCCAGCAGTTTGTGGGCTAACACTGAAGCTTTCTTT. Protein: CASSLWANTEAFF.

The chain carries TRBV9 and TRBJ2-1; 8 bases fit TRBD2. The CDR3 totals 15 residues. Trimming at V came to 4 bases and at J to 3 bases, leaving 6 bases not matched to a gene. Germline CDR1 SGDLS, CDR2 YYNGEE. CDR3 sequence (DNA): TGTGCCAGCAGCCCCGGGGGGGGCAACTACAATGAGCAGTTCTTC. Translating it yields CASSPGGGNYNEQFF.

The genes are TRBV27 and TRBJ2-3; D gene ambiguous. Trimming removed 5 bases at V and 2 bases at J, with 14 bases between. The germline V gene encodes CDR1 MNHEY and CDR2 SMNVEV (reference sequence). CDR3 size: 15 residues. CDR3 region: CASSPTKLSTDTQYF. The CDR3 nucleotides are TGTGCCAGCAGTCCAACTAAACTTTCCACAGATACGCAGTATTTT.

The V and J genes are TRBV6-5 and TRBJ1-4, with 7 bases matching TRBD1. CDR1 is MNHEY and CDR2 is SVGAGI in the germline V gene. Losses at the gene ends were 7 bases for V and 5 bases for J; bases not matched to a gene: 10. The CDR3 is made up of 15 amino acids. In DNA form, the CDR3 reads TGTGCCAGCATACCGAGGGACAGAAAAAATGAAAAACTGTTTTTT. The encoded protein is CASIPRDRKNEKLFF.

As concerns this clone: The sample has other DNA sequences that encode this CDR3 too. The chain couples TRBV9 to TRBJ1-1; D gene ambiguous. Looked up from germline, CDR1 is SGDLS and CDR2 is YYNGEE. This CDR3 has 13 amino acids. Trimming pared 0 bases from V and 0 bases from J, leaving 3 bases between. Here the CDR3 DNA reads TGTGCCAGCAGCGTAGCCGTGAACACTGAAGCTTTCTTT. Its protein is CASSVAVNTEAFF.

This clone was detected only a few times. The J gene is TRBJ2-3, the V gene TRBV19, with TRBD2 matching over 7 bases. Losses at the gene ends were 5 bases for V and 6 bases for J; bases not matched to a gene: 5. The CDR3 covers 13 residues. The germline gives CDR1 LNHDA, CDR2 SQIVND (reference sequence). The CDR3 region has the DNA TGTGCCAGTAGTGGACTAGGATCTGATACGCAGTATTTT. Translation gives CASSGLGSDTQYF.

This chain uses TRBV2 with TRBJ2-7; maybe TRBD2 (6 bases). V was clipped by 6 bases and J by 7 bases, with 16 bases between them. CDR1 is SNHLY and CDR2 is FYNNEI in the germline V gene. CDR3 length: 13 amino acids. The chain's CDR3 is CASSGDHGGEQYF. The CDR3 DNA sequence: TGTGCCAGCAGCGGGGACCACGGGGGAGAGCAGTACTTC.

V usage is TRBV20-1 and J usage is TRBJ2-7; D is undetermined. CDR3 length: 11 amino acids. In germline, CDR1 is DFQATT, CDR2 SNEGSKA (reference sequence). Deletions cut 4 bases from V and 2 bases from J, with 6 bases between. The CDR3 protein is CSATSAYEQYF. The CDR3 DNA reads TGCAGTGCTACCTCGGCCTACGAGCAGTACTTC.

The V and J genes are TRBV6-6 and TRBJ1-2; 8 bases fit TRBD1. This CDR3 has 14 amino acids. Losses at the gene ends were 5 bases for V and 7 bases for J; bases not matched to a gene: 9. Germline V gene data show CDR1 as MNHNY and CDR2 as SVGAGI (reference sequence). CDR3 bases: TGTGCCAGCAGTGCGACAGGGGTCGGCTCTGGCTACACCTTC. Its protein product is CASSATGVGSGYTF.

The V gene is TRBV18, the J gene TRBJ2-1; TRBD2 agrees at 8 bases. Germline values: CDR1 KGHSH, CDR2 LQKENI. The CDR3 has 18 residues. V dropped 3 bases and J dropped 5; count of bases not matched to a gene: 15. CDR3 sequence reads: CASSPVRYVGLADNEQFF. CDR3 sequence (DNA): TGTGCCAGCTCACCGGTACGGTATGTTGGACTAGCCGACAATGAGCAGTTCTTC.

V gene TRBV28 combines with J gene TRBJ2-1, with a tentative D call TRBD1 (5 bases). V lost 3 bases and J lost 10, with 13 bases in between. This CDR3 has 13 amino acids. CDR1 and CDR2 from the germline V gene are MDHEN and SYDVKM. CDR3 sequence: CASSFPRVREQFF. For the CDR3, the DNA is TGTGCCAGCAGTTTTCCCAGGGTCAGGGAGCAGTTCTTC. Drawing the rest from reference TRBV28 and TRBJ2-1, the complete variable domain is DVKVTQSSRYLVKRTGEKVFLECVQDMDHENMFWYRQDPGLGLRLIYFSYDVKMKEKGDIPEGYSVSREKKERFSLILESASTNQTSMYLCASSFPRVREQFFGPGTRLTVL.

In DNA form, the CDR3 reads TGTGCCATCAGTGCTGACAGAGCCTCTGGAAACACCATATATTTT. Translation: CAISADRASGNTIYF. V is TRBV10-3 and J is TRBJ1-3; D possibly corresponds to TRBD1 (5 bases). Germline CDR1 ENHRY, CDR2 SYGVKD. This CDR3 comprises 15 residues. Trimming took off 4 bases at V and 0 bases at J, with 10 bases between the two ends.

About this clone itself: One end of the junction does not line up with germline, which may come from a read error. The chain links TRBV7-9 to TRBJ2-5, with a possible D match to TRBD2 (6 bases). The germline V gene encodes CDR1 SEHNR and CDR2 FQNEAQ (reference sequence). CDR3 length equals 15 residues. The DNA for the CDR3 is TGTGCCAGCAGCTTAAATTCCGGGGGTCAAGAGGCCCAGTACTTC. This encodes CASSLNSGGQEAQYF.

This clone was recorded only once. This same CDR3 is encoded by further DNA sequences in the sample. This chain connects TRBV6-5 to TRBJ1-2; D possibly corresponds to TRBD1 (6 bases). The CDR3 contains 13 residues. The ends were cut back, 6 bases at V and 5 bases at J, with 13 bases in the middle. The germline gives CDR1 MNHEY, CDR2 SVGAGI. CDR3 nucleotide sequence: TGTGCCAGCAGCCTCACAGGGCTATATGGCTACACCTTC. Protein: CASSLTGLYGYTF.

The V gene is TRBV27, the J gene TRBJ2-2; D is possibly TRBD1 (6 bases). Trimming pared 4 bases from V and 5 bases from J, leaving 20 bases between. The CDR3 consists of 17 residues. The germline V gene has CDR1 MNHEY and CDR2 SMNVEV (reference sequence). In nucleotides, the CDR3 is TGTGCCAGCAGTTATTTCCTTCAAGGGGGATGGACCGGGGAGCTGTTTTTT. Translating it yields CASSYFLQGGWTGELFF.

The rearrangement uses TRBV7-3 and TRBJ2-7; 10 positions match TRBD2. Per the germline V gene, CDR1 is SGHTA and CDR2 is FQGTGA. This CDR3 has 15 residues. V trimming: 5 bases; J trimming: 2 bases; junction bases outside the gene matches: 6. CDR3 region: CASSPGLASTYEQYF. The CDR3 DNA reads TGTGCCAGCAGCCCGGGACTAGCGAGTACCTACGAGCAGTACTTC.

This rearrangement joins TRBV6-1 to TRBJ2-1; 11 bases are shared with TRBD2. Germline V gene sequence: CDR1 MNHNS, CDR2 SASEGT. J lost 6 bases, V lost 8 bases, and 9 bases had no gene match. CDR3 length: 15 amino acids. The CDR3 coding sequence is TGTGCCAGCTTAGGTAGCGGGAGGGCCCTCAATGAGCAGTTCTTC. Translation: CASLGSGRALNEQFF.

V and J are TRBV2 and TRBJ2-7, with D possibly being TRBD2 (5 bases). The CDR3 is 12 amino acids. Germline assignment: CDR1 SNHLY and CDR2 FYNNEI. The V and J ends lost 7 bases and 3 bases respectively, with 10 bases between them. CDR3 sequence: CASKELDYEQYF. The CDR3 bases are TGTGCCAGCAAGGAACTAGACTACGAGCAGTACTTC.